Here is one TCR beta chain with its context. This sample is drawn from a study of blood T cell repertoires in COVID-19. Here immunoSEQ multiplex PCR was the method, and the copy in TCRdb shows in-frame clones only, minus some. This repertoire shows approximately 250,000 clones, approximately 90% found once; its top ten account for around 4%. This receptor was taken from a woman aged 25 to 39 who had recovered from COVID-19. Sequencing was done on a sample of PBMCs or T cells enriched from blood (not recorded which).

CDR3 sequence (DNA): TGCGCCAGCAGCTTGGCGGCCAGGGGGCTGGACACCATATATTTT. Encoded protein: CASSLAARGLDTIYF. The rearrangement joins TRBV5-1 to TRBJ1-3, with 8 bases that match TRBD1. V was clipped by 0 bases and J by 8 bases; unmatched bases: 7. Per germline, CDR1 SGHRS and CDR2 YFSETQ. The CDR3 is 15 amino acids.